This T cell receptor beta chain is drawn from a study of blood T cell repertoires in COVID-19. Losses at the gene ends were 0 bases for V and 3 bases for J; bases not matched to a gene: 1. The CDR3 is 15 residues long. Looked up from germline, CDR1 is SGHRS and CDR2 is YFSETQ. Profiled with immunoSEQ multiplex PCR; TCRdb holds only in-frame clones, not every one. In the table there are 260,000 or so clones, roughly 85% of which are singletons. The chain joins TRBV5-1 to TRBJ1-1, with 11 bases that match TRBD1. This sequence originates from a woman in her 50s who had recovered from COVID-19. The sequencing input was PBMCs or T cells enriched from blood (not recorded which). CDR3 sequence reads: CASSLEGQGDTEAFF. The CDR3, as DNA: TGCGCCAGCAGCTTGGAGGGACAGGGGGACACTGAAGCTTTCTTT.